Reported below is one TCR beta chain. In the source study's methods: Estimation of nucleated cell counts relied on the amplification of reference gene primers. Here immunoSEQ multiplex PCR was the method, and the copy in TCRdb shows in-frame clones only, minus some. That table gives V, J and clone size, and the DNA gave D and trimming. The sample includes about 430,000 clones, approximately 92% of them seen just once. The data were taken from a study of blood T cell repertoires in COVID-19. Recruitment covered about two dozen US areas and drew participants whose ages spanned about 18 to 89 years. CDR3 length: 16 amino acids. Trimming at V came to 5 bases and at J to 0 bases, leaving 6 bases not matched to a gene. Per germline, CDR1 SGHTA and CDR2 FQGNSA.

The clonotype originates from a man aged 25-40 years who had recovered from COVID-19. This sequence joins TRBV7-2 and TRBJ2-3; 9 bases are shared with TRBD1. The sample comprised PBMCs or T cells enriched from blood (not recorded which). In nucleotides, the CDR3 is TGTGCCAGCAGCCCGACAGGGGGGCATAGCACAGATACGCAGTATTTT. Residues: CASSPTGGHSTDTQYF.